This record concerns one T cell receptor beta chain sequence. Primed by a sample-barcoded 5' primer and a J-beta primer mix, a second PCR proceeded for about 7 to 12 cycles. TCRdb called the 5' RACE reads again in MiXCR, with one record for every CDR3 protein. This sample yields about 1,400,000 distinct CDR3 sequences, of which 59% are seen a single time; about 6.7% belongs to the top ten. The CDR3 is made up of 16 amino acids. Germline CDR1 and CDR2: SNHLY and FYNNEI. The sample comes from a study of blood T cells in healthy people across ages. The clonotype originates from a man between 18 and 35 years old in good health. The material sequenced was blood. The chain is built from TRBV2 and TRBJ2-4; tentatively, D is TRBD2 (5 bases). The J call is in doubt because the DNA end fits TRBJ2-7 better. This CDR3 reads CASRNAGKTNPYEQYF. The CDR3 bases are TGTGCCAGCAGGAACGCCGGGAAAACGAACCCCTACGAGCAGTACTTC.